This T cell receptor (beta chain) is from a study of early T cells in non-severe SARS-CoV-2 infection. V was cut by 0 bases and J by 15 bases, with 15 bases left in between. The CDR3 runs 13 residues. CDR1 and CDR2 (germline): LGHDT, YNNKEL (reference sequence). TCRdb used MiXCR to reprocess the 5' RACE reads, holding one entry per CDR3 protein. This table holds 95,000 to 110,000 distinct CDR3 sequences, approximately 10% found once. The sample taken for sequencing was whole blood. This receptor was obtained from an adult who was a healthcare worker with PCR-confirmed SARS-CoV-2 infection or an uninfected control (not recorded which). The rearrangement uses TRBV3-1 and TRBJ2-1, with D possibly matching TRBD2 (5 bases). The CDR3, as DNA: TGTGCCAGCAGCCAAGACCACCCGCGCGGGCTGTTCTTC. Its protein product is CASSQDHPRGLFF.